This TCR beta chain appears in the sequencing data of a study of vaccination and CD4 T cells after COVID-19. Across the whole study: Stimuli were overlapping spike peptide pools of SARS-CoV-2 and three common cold coronaviruses (HCoV-NL63, HCoV-OC43, HCoV-229E).

Sequencing of cultured CD4+ T cell DNA used the Oncomine TCR Beta short-read assay. Using its own MiXCR run on the PCR reads, TCRdb lists one record per CDR3 protein. The sample consists of almost 7,500 distinct CDR3 sequences, 70% to 75% of them appearing once. Noted treatment: approximately 9-day PBMC culture with coronavirus spike peptide pools or control peptides (ViraFEST assay). Antigen-specific T cells were expanded with peptide pools by ViraFEST, and TCRs were then sequenced. In its sample, this clonotype ranks as medium-sized. What it recognizes is unknown. Study-wide findings and caveats: The median count of SARS-CoV-2-reactive clonotypes rose from approximately 21 to 40, not significantly.

This TCR came from a human donor who had recovered from COVID-19. Sequenced input: CD4+ T cells from blood, cultured in vitro.

CDR3 nucleotide sequence: TGTGCCACCAGAGCTCTGGGCCCCCAGAACATTCAGTACTTC. It yields the protein CATRALGPQNIQYF. The V gene is TRBV15, the J gene TRBJ2-4; no definite D call. Per the germline V gene, CDR1 is LNHNV and CDR2 is YYDKDF (reference sequence). Trimming stripped 6 bases from V and 7 bases from J, with 16 bases between. The CDR3 sequence is 14 residues long. The full variable domain, in which reference TRBV15 and TRBJ2-4 provide the parts outside the CDR3, is DAMVIQNPRYQVTQFGKPVTLSCSQTLNHNVMYWYQQKSSQAPKLLFHYYDKDFNNEADTPDNFQSRRPNTSFCFLDIRSPGLGDTAMYLCATRALGPQNIQYFGAGTRLSVL.